Described below is a single TCR beta chain sequence and its context. The CDR3 contains 17 residues. The germline V gene encodes CDR1 MNHEY and CDR2 SVGEGT. Germline trimming cut 4 bases from V and 2 bases from J; bases unmatched to any gene: 9. The source of the sample is a study of blood T cell repertoires in COVID-19. Study summary: Whether acute or convalescent, the COVID-19 samples came from the United States, Italy and Spain. T cells, B-cell-depleted T cells, or PBMCs supplied cDNA or gDNA.

Using immunoSEQ multiplex PCR, the repertoire was profiled, and TCRdb retains in-frame clones only, with some absent. Of approximately 41,000 clones in the sample, 88% were seen once. Input material: peripheral blood. The J gene is TRBJ1-1, the V gene TRBV6-2 or TRBV6-3; 11 bases line up with TRBD1. The sequence derives from a human donor in a cohort sampled during active COVID-19. CDR3 coding DNA: TGTGCCAGCAGTTCGAGGACAGGGGGCTTTATAAACACTGAAGCTTTCTTT. This codes for CASSSRTGGFINTEAFF.